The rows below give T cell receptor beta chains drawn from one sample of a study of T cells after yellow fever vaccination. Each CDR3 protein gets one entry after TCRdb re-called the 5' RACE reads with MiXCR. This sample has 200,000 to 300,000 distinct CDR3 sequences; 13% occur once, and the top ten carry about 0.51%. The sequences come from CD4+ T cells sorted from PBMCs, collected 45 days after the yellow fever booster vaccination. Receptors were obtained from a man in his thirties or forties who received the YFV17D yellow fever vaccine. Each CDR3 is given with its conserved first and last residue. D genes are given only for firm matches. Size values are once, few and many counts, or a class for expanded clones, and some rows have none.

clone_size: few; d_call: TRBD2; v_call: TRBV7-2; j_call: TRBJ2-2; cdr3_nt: TGTGCCAGCAGCTTAGGTTATTCGGGACTAGCCTCCGGGGAGCTGTTTTTT; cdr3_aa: CASSLGYSGLASGELFF
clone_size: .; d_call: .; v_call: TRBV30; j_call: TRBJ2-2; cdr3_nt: TGTGCCTGGATGCGAGAGGGAAGGGGTGCCGGGGAGCTGTTTTTT; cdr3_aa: CAWMREGRGAGELFF
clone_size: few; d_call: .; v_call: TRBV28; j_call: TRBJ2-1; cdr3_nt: TGTGCCAGCAGTTTTAGGTTCGGGAGATCCTACAATGAGCAGTTCTTC; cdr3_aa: CASSFRFGRSYNEQFF
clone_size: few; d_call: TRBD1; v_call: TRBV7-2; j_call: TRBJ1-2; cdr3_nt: TGTGCCAGCAGCTTTACAGGGGGAAGCTATGGCTACACCTTC; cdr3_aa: CASSFTGGSYGYTF
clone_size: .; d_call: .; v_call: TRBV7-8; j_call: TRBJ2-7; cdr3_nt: TGTGCCAGCAGCTCCGTAGATGGGGAGCAGTACTTC; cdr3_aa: CASSSVDGEQYF
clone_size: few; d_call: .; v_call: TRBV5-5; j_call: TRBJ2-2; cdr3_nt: TGTGCCAGCAGACCCGGGAGAGGGGTCGCCGGGGAGCTGTTTTTT; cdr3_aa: CASRPGRGVAGELFF
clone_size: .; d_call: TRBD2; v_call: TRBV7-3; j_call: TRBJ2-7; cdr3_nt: TGTGCCAGCAGCTTAAACCCTCCGACTAGCGGGAGGGCCTTTATCTACGAGCAGTACTTC; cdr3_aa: CASSLNPPTSGRAFIYEQYF
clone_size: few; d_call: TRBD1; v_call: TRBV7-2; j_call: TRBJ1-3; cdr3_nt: TGTGCCAGCAGCTTAGGTCGGGCAGGGGGAGCGAGCACCATATATTTT; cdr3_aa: CASSLGRAGGASTIYF
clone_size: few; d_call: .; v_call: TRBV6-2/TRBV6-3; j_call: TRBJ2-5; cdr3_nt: TGTGCCAGCAGAAAAGGGCGGCAATCTCGCGGGACCCAGTACTTC; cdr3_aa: CASRKGRQSRGTQYF
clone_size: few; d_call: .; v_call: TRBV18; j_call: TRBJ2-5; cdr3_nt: TGTGCCAGCTCGGCGACAGAAGAGACCCAGTACTTC; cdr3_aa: CASSATEETQYF
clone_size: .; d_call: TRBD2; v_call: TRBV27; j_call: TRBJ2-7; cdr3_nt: TGTGCCAGTTCCTTGGGAGGGGACCCCTTCTACGAGCAGTACTTC; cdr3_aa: CASSLGGDPFYEQYF
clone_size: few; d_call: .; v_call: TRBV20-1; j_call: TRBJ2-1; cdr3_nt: TGCAGTCCTGGGGGGGGCGGTGAGCAGTTCTTC; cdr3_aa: CSPGGGGEQFF
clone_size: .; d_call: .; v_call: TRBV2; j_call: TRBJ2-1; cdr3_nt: TGTGCCAGCAGTAGTGACAGGTGGAATGAGCAGTTCTTC; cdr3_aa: CASSSDRWNEQFF
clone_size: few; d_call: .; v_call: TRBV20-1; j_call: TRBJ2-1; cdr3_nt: TGCAGTGCTAGAGTAGTGGACAGCAGCGCCTACAATGAGCAGTTCTTC; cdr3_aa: CSARVVDSSAYNEQFF
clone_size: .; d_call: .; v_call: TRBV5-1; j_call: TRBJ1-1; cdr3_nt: TGCGCCAGCAGCATAGAACAGGGAACAATGAACACTGAAGCTTTCTTT; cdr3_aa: CASSIEQGTMNTEAFF
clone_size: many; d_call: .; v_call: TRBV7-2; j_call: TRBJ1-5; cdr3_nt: TGTGCCAGCACCTCGGGGGTTCCGCAGCCCCAGCATTTT; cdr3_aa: CASTSGVPQPQHF
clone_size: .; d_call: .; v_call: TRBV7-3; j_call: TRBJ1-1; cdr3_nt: TGTGCCAGCAGCCCCGGAATCTCAGAGGAAGCTTTCTTT; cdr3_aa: CASSPGISEEAFF
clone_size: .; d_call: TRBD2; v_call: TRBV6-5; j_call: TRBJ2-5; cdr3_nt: TGTGCCAGCAGTTACTCAGTGGGGGGGCAAGAGACCCAGTACTTC; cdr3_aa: CASSYSVGGQETQYF
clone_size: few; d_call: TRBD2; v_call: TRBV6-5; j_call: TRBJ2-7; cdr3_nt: TGTGCCAGCAGTTACCGATTAGCGGGAGATCGCCACGAGCAGTACTTC; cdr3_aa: CASSYRLAGDRHEQYF
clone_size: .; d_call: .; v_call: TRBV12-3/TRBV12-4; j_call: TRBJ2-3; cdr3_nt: TGTGCCAGCAGTTGGTTGTACGGTTCAGATACGCAGTATTTT; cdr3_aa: CASSWLYGSDTQYF
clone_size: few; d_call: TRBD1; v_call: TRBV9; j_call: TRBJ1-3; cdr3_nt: TGTGCCAGCAGCCTGACAGGGGGAAACACCATATATTTT; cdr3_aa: CASSLTGGNTIYF
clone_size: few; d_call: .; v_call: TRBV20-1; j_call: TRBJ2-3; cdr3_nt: TGCAGTGCTTCCACTCATGAGGACAGCACAGATACGCAGTATTTT; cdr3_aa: CSASTHEDSTDTQYF
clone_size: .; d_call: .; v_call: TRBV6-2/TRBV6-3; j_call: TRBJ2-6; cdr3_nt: TGTGCCAGCAGACGCCTCCTTGTTGAGGGCGTCCTGACTTTC; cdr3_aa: CASRRLLVEGVLTF
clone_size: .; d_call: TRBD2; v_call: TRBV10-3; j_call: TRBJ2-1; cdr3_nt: TGTGCCATCGGGGGGACTAGCGGGAGCGACGAGCAATTCTTC; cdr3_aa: CAIGGTSGSDEQFF
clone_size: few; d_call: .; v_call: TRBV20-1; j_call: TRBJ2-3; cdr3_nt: TGCAGTGCTAGTGGGCGGGGCCCCCCAGATACGCAGTATTTT; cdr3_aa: CSASGRGPPDTQYF
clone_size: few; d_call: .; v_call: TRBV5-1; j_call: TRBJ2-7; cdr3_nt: TGCGCCAGCAGCATGTTGGTAGGCGGCGGCTACGAGCAGTACTTC; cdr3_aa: CASSMLVGGGYEQYF
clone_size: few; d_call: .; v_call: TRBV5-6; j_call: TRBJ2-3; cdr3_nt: TGTGCCAGCAGCCCGACTATTACAGATACGCAGTATTTT; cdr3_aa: CASSPTITDTQYF
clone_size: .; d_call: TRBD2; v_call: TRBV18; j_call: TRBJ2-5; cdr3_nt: TGTGCCAGCTCACCACCTTTCGGGGGGAAGACCCAGTACTTC; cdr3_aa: CASSPPFGGKTQYF
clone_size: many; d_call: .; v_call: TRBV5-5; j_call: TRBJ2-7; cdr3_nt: TGTGCCAGCAGCGCCTCTGTGCAGGCCTCCTACGAGCAGTACTTC; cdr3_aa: CASSASVQASYEQYF
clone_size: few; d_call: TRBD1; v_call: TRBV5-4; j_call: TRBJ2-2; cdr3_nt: TGTGCCAGCAGCGGCGACTGGGACAGCGGGGAGCTGTTTTTT; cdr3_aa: CASSGDWDSGELFF
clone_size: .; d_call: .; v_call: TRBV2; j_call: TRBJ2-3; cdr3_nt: TGTGCCAGCAGACGGAATCAGGGCACAGATACGCAGTATTTT; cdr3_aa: CASRRNQGTDTQYF
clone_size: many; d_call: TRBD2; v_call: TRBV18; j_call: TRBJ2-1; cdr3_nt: TGTGCCAGCTCACCACCGGGGACTAGCGGGAGTGGTGAGCAGTTCTTC; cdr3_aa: CASSPPGTSGSGEQFF
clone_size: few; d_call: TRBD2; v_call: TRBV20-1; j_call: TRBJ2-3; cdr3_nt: TGCAGTGCTGGCGCTTCGGCGGGAGTCACAGATACGCAGTATTTT; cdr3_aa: CSAGASAGVTDTQYF
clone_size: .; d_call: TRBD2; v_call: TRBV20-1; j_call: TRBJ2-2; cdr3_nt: TGCAGTGCTCATAGCGGGAGGGCCGAAGGCGGGGAGCTGTTTTTT; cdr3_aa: CSAHSGRAEGGELFF
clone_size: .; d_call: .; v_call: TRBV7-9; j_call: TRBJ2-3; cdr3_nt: TGTGCCAGCAGCTTAAGCTACCCAGATACGCAGTATTTT; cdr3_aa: CASSLSYPDTQYF
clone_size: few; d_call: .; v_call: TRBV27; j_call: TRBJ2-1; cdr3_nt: TGTGCCAGCAGTTTGGCCCCCGACAGCCAGTCGGGGAATGAGCAGTTCTTC; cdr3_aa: CASSLAPDSQSGNEQFF
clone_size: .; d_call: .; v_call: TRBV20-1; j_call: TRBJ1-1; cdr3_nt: TGCAGTGCTAGAGTGGCCTCATGGGGGGACATTGAAGCTTTCTTT; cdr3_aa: CSARVASWGDIEAFF